This is a list of T cell receptor beta chains from one sample in a study of T cells in Graves' hyperthyroidism and ophthalmopathy. TCRdb re-called the multiplex PCR reads through MiXCR, storing one row per CDR3 protein. The sample consists of around 690,000 distinct CDR3 sequences, 17% of them appearing once. The sample was blood. Every receptor here comes from a man aged 45-65 years with Graves' hyperthyroidism. CDR3s include the opening cysteine and the closing phenylalanine or tryptophan. The D gene is left open where the match is weak. The size entry is marked missing in some rows and otherwise reads once, few, many or a size class.

V gene: TRBV2; J gene: TRBJ2-1; clone size: many; D gene: .; CDR3 DNA: TGTGCCAGCAGTGATGGGGGATACAATGAGCAGTTCTTC; CDR3 protein: CASSDGGYNEQFF
V gene: TRBV20-1; J gene: TRBJ1-2; clone size: .; D gene: .; CDR3 DNA: TGCAGTGGGGCAGGGTTGGACTATGGCTACACCTTC; CDR3 protein: CSGAGLDYGYTF
V gene: TRBV27; J gene: TRBJ1-5; clone size: many; D gene: .; CDR3 DNA: TGTGCCAGCAAGGAGGGGGGCCAGCCCCAGCATTTT; CDR3 protein: CASKEGGQPQHF
V gene: TRBV24-1; J gene: TRBJ2-1; clone size: few; D gene: TRBD2; CDR3 DNA: TGTGCCACCAGTGATTTGGGGGCTAGCGGGAGGCCCCAGAGCTCCTACAATGAGCAGTTCTTC; CDR3 protein: CATSDLGASGRPQSSYNEQFF
V gene: TRBV28; J gene: TRBJ2-7; clone size: many; D gene: TRBD2; CDR3 DNA: TGTGCCAGCCTGTCTGGGGAGGGTTACCCATCCGAGCAGTACTTC; CDR3 protein: CASLSGEGYPSEQYF
V gene: TRBV27; J gene: TRBJ2-7; clone size: few; D gene: .; CDR3 DNA: TGTGCCAGCAGTTTAGGTCCAGGGAACGAGCAGTACTTC; CDR3 protein: CASSLGPGNEQYF
V gene: TRBV19; J gene: TRBJ1-5; clone size: .; D gene: .; CDR3 DNA: TGTGCCAGTAGTAAGATGGAAGCCCTAGGGCCCCAGCATTTT; CDR3 protein: CASSKMEALGPQHF
V gene: TRBV28; J gene: TRBJ2-2; clone size: few; D gene: .; CDR3 DNA: TGTGCCAGCAGTCCCGGGGGCGGGGGGAACACCGGGGAGCTGTTTTTT; CDR3 protein: CASSPGGGGNTGELFF
V gene: TRBV12-3/TRBV12-4; J gene: TRBJ2-4; clone size: many; D gene: .; CDR3 DNA: TGTGCCAGCAGCGATCAGGGGTTTACCAAAAACATTCAGTACTTC; CDR3 protein: CASSDQGFTKNIQYF
V gene: TRBV5-6; J gene: TRBJ2-4; clone size: few; D gene: .; CDR3 DNA: TGTGCCAGCAGCTTCGGGACGCAAAACATTCAGTACTTC; CDR3 protein: CASSFGTQNIQYF
V gene: TRBV4-3; J gene: TRBJ2-7; clone size: few; D gene: TRBD2; CDR3 DNA: TGCGCCAGCAGCGCAGGACTAGCTGCCAGCTACGAGCAGTACTTC; CDR3 protein: CASSAGLAASYEQYF
V gene: TRBV7-2; J gene: TRBJ2-1; clone size: .; D gene: TRBD2; CDR3 DNA: TGCGCCAGCGGGGCTAGCCGTCCGGATGAGCAGTTCTTC; CDR3 protein: CASGASRPDEQFF
V gene: TRBV12-3/TRBV12-4; J gene: TRBJ1-1; clone size: few; D gene: .; CDR3 DNA: TGTGCCAGCACCCCTGGGAACAGCCGATTACGGAACACTGAAGCTTTCTTT; CDR3 protein: CASTPGNSRLRNTEAFF
V gene: TRBV6-2/TRBV6-3; J gene: TRBJ2-1; clone size: many; D gene: TRBD2; CDR3 DNA: TGTGCCAGCAGTTACTCGAATAGCGGGAGCAATGAGCAGTTCTTC; CDR3 protein: CASSYSNSGSNEQFF
V gene: TRBV28; J gene: TRBJ2-4; clone size: few; D gene: .; CDR3 DNA: TGTGCCAGCAGTCTCCCGGACGGACACAAAAACATTCAGTACTTC; CDR3 protein: CASSLPDGHKNIQYF
V gene: TRBV29-1; J gene: TRBJ1-2; clone size: few; D gene: .; CDR3 DNA: TGCAGCGTTCTACAGGGTTACGGCTACACCTTC; CDR3 protein: CSVLQGYGYTF
V gene: TRBV11-2; J gene: TRBJ2-3; clone size: many; D gene: .; CDR3 DNA: TGTGCCAGCAGCTTAAATCCAAATGAGGCAGATACGCAGTATTTT; CDR3 protein: CASSLNPNEADTQYF
V gene: TRBV2; J gene: TRBJ2-3; clone size: many; D gene: TRBD2; CDR3 DNA: TGTGCCAGCAGTGAAGAGGCGGGAGAGGGCACAGATACGCAGTATTTT; CDR3 protein: CASSEEAGEGTDTQYF
V gene: TRBV7-9; J gene: TRBJ2-3; clone size: .; D gene: .; CDR3 DNA: TGTGCCAGCAGCTTAGATGCGGGACGGGAGCAGTATTTT; CDR3 protein: CASSLDAGREQYF
V gene: TRBV20-1; J gene: TRBJ2-1; clone size: many; D gene: .; CDR3 DNA: TGCAGTGCTAGAGTGACTGCCTGGGAGCAGTTCTTC; CDR3 protein: CSARVTAWEQFF
V gene: TRBV7-3; J gene: TRBJ2-1; clone size: few; D gene: TRBD2; CDR3 DNA: TGTGCCAGCAGCATCGGCGGGAGACGTAATGAGCAGTTCTTC; CDR3 protein: CASSIGGRRNEQFF
V gene: TRBV19; J gene: TRBJ1-5; clone size: few; D gene: TRBD1; CDR3 DNA: TGTGCCAGTAGTATCCCCGGCAGGGGGTTAGCGGAGCAGCCCCAGCATTTT; CDR3 protein: CASSIPGRGLAEQPQHF
V gene: TRBV7-2; J gene: TRBJ1-2; clone size: many; D gene: TRBD1; CDR3 DNA: TGTGCCAGCAGCCTCCCAGGGGGTCGCTATGGCTACACCTTC; CDR3 protein: CASSLPGGRYGYTF
V gene: TRBV27; J gene: TRBJ2-7; clone size: .; D gene: .; CDR3 DNA: TGTGCCAGCAGTTTGCAGGGGAGCGGAAATGAGCAGTACTTC; CDR3 protein: CASSLQGSGNEQYF
V gene: TRBV28; J gene: TRBJ2-2; clone size: many; D gene: .; CDR3 DNA: TGTGCCAGCAGACTCCTAACGCCTCGCCTTTACACCGGGGAGCTGTTTTTT; CDR3 protein: CASRLLTPRLYTGELFF
V gene: TRBV5-6; J gene: TRBJ2-7; clone size: many; D gene: TRBD2; CDR3 DNA: TGTGCCAGCAGCATGGGGACGGGGGGCGAGCAGTACTTC; CDR3 protein: CASSMGTGGEQYF
V gene: TRBV4-1; J gene: TRBJ2-5; clone size: .; D gene: TRBD2; CDR3 DNA: TGCGCCAGCAGCCAGTTTATAGCGGGAGTGAGGGAGACCCAGTACTTC; CDR3 protein: CASSQFIAGVRETQYF
V gene: TRBV10-1; J gene: TRBJ2-3; clone size: many; D gene: TRBD2; CDR3 DNA: TGCGCCAGCAGTACCGGGACTAGCGGGATCACAGATACGCAGTATTTT; CDR3 protein: CASSTGTSGITDTQYF
V gene: TRBV28; J gene: TRBJ2-7; clone size: many; D gene: .; CDR3 DNA: TGTGCCAGCCGGACGATCTACGAGCAGTACTTC; CDR3 protein: CASRTIYEQYF
V gene: TRBV28; J gene: TRBJ2-7; clone size: many; D gene: TRBD1; CDR3 DNA: TGTGCCAGCAGTTTCCTTGGACAGGGTTCCTACGAGCAGTACTTC; CDR3 protein: CASSFLGQGSYEQYF
V gene: TRBV5-4; J gene: TRBJ1-1; clone size: .; D gene: .; CDR3 DNA: TGTGCCAGCAGCTCGAGTCGGGATGAAGCTTTCTTT; CDR3 protein: CASSSSRDEAFF
V gene: TRBV18; J gene: TRBJ2-1; clone size: many; D gene: .; CDR3 DNA: TGTGCCAGCTCACCAGGACAGTTCTCCTACAATGAGCAGTTCTTC; CDR3 protein: CASSPGQFSYNEQFF
V gene: TRBV28; J gene: TRBJ2-7; clone size: many; D gene: .; CDR3 DNA: TGTGCCAGCGATCAGGCGGGACCGGGATCCTACGAGCAGTACTTC; CDR3 protein: CASDQAGPGSYEQYF
V gene: TRBV6-7; J gene: TRBJ2-2; clone size: few; D gene: TRBD1; CDR3 DNA: TGTGCTAGCAGTTGCCGGGACAGGGGGACCGGGGAGCTGTTTTTT; CDR3 protein: CASSCRDRGTGELFF
V gene: TRBV19; J gene: TRBJ2-3; clone size: .; D gene: TRBD2; CDR3 DNA: TGTGCCAGTAGTAAAGCGGGAGGGTCAGATACGCAGTATTTT; CDR3 protein: CASSKAGGSDTQYF
V gene: TRBV27; J gene: TRBJ2-7; clone size: .; D gene: TRBD2; CDR3 DNA: TGTGCCAGCAGTTCAACCACCCTTTGGGCGGGAGCTGGGTACGAGCAGTACTTC; CDR3 protein: CASSSTTLWAGAGYEQYF
V gene: TRBV2; J gene: TRBJ2-4; clone size: .; D gene: .; CDR3 DNA: TGTGCCAGCAGTGAACGTGGCAGCCTTCCGGACTTC; CDR3 protein: CASSERGSLPDF
V gene: TRBV11-2; J gene: TRBJ2-7; clone size: many; D gene: TRBD2; CDR3 DNA: TGTGCCAGCAGCTCCCTCCACCTGGGACTAGCGGGAGGCCTATTTTACGAGCAGTACTTC; CDR3 protein: CASSSLHLGLAGGLFYEQYF
V gene: TRBV7-3; J gene: TRBJ2-1; clone size: few; D gene: TRBD2; CDR3 DNA: TGTGCCAGCAGCTTAAAGAATCGCGGGAGGGCTGGTGAGCAGTTCTTC; CDR3 protein: CASSLKNRGRAGEQFF
V gene: TRBV2; J gene: TRBJ2-2; clone size: .; D gene: .; CDR3 DNA: TGTGCCAGCAAAGTAGGGGGGAACGGGGAGCTGTTTTTT; CDR3 protein: CASKVGGNGELFF
V gene: TRBV6-2/TRBV6-3; J gene: TRBJ1-2; clone size: .; D gene: .; CDR3 DNA: TGTGCCAGCAGGGGGGACTCATCGAGACTTTATGGCTACACCTTC; CDR3 protein: CASRGDSSRLYGYTF
V gene: TRBV7-9; J gene: TRBJ1-1; clone size: .; D gene: .; CDR3 DNA: TGTGCCAGCAGCTTAGCCGCACTCGGGACGGATCGACACACTGAAGCTTTCTTT; CDR3 protein: CASSLAALGTDRHTEAFF
V gene: TRBV6-1; J gene: TRBJ1-5; clone size: many; D gene: .; CDR3 DNA: TGTGCCAGCAGTGAACAGAGGGTACAGCCCCAGCATTTT; CDR3 protein: CASSEQRVQPQHF
V gene: TRBV11-2; J gene: TRBJ1-1; clone size: few; D gene: .; CDR3 DNA: TGTGCCAGCAGCCCCCGGGCTGGGACTGAAGCTTTCTTT; CDR3 protein: CASSPRAGTEAFF
V gene: TRBV2; J gene: TRBJ1-5; clone size: many; D gene: .; CDR3 DNA: TGTGCCAGGGGCTCAGGGAGCAGCAATCAGCCCCAGCATTTT; CDR3 protein: CARGSGSSNQPQHF
V gene: TRBV9; J gene: TRBJ1-3; clone size: .; D gene: TRBD1; CDR3 DNA: TGTGCCAGCAGCGCCGGACAGGGTAACTCTGGAAACACCATATATTTT; CDR3 protein: CASSAGQGNSGNTIYF
V gene: TRBV28; J gene: TRBJ2-1; clone size: many; D gene: TRBD2; CDR3 DNA: TGTGCCAGCAGTTTAGCTAGCGGGAGTGGGAATGAGCAGTTCTTC; CDR3 protein: CASSLASGSGNEQFF
V gene: TRBV9; J gene: TRBJ2-1; clone size: .; D gene: TRBD2; CDR3 DNA: TGTGCCAGCAGCGTAGTCCCACAGCGGGAGACGAAAAATGAGCAGTTCTTC; CDR3 protein: CASSVVPQRETKNEQFF
V gene: TRBV10-2; J gene: TRBJ2-7; clone size: few; D gene: TRBD1; CDR3 DNA: TGCGCCAGCAGCGGACCGGGACAGGGGGTTGACGAGCAGTACTTC; CDR3 protein: CASSGPGQGVDEQYF
V gene: TRBV19; J gene: TRBJ1-1; clone size: .; D gene: .; CDR3 DNA: TGTGCCAGTAGTGCCGCCGGGACCCCTGCGAACACTGAAGCTTTCTTT; CDR3 protein: CASSAAGTPANTEAFF
V gene: TRBV6-2/TRBV6-3; J gene: TRBJ2-1; clone size: many; D gene: TRBD1; CDR3 DNA: TGTGCCAGCAACCCGACAGGGCTCCCCAATGAGCAGTTCTTC; CDR3 protein: CASNPTGLPNEQFF
V gene: TRBV27; J gene: TRBJ2-1; clone size: many; D gene: .; CDR3 DNA: TGTGCCAGCAGTCCCACCCAGGGACTGGGCTCAAATGAGCAGTTCTTC; CDR3 protein: CASSPTQGLGSNEQFF
V gene: TRBV6-6; J gene: TRBJ1-5; clone size: .; D gene: .; CDR3 DNA: TGTGCCAGCAGTTACGGCCTAAATCAGCCCCAGCATTTT; CDR3 protein: CASSYGLNQPQHF
V gene: TRBV2; J gene: TRBJ2-6; clone size: many; D gene: .; CDR3 DNA: TGTGCCAGCAGCCCCACGGTCGGGGCCAACGTCCTGACTTTC; CDR3 protein: CASSPTVGANVLTF
V gene: TRBV4-2; J gene: TRBJ2-1; clone size: .; D gene: TRBD1; CDR3 DNA: TGTGCCAGCAGCCGCGACGGGACAGGGCGATACAATGAGCAGTTCTTC; CDR3 protein: CASSRDGTGRYNEQFF
V gene: TRBV6-1; J gene: TRBJ1-2; clone size: many; D gene: .; CDR3 DNA: TGTGCCAGCAGTGGAGGGAGGACTAACTATGGCTACACCTTC; CDR3 protein: CASSGGRTNYGYTF
V gene: TRBV27; J gene: TRBJ2-1; clone size: many; D gene: .; CDR3 DNA: TGTGCCAGCAGTGCAAATTCAGGGGCCCCCTACAATGAGCAGTTCTTC; CDR3 protein: CASSANSGAPYNEQFF
V gene: TRBV19; J gene: TRBJ1-5; clone size: .; D gene: .; CDR3 DNA: TGTGCCAGTGGGTTTCTAGATCAGCCCCAGCATTTT; CDR3 protein: CASGFLDQPQHF